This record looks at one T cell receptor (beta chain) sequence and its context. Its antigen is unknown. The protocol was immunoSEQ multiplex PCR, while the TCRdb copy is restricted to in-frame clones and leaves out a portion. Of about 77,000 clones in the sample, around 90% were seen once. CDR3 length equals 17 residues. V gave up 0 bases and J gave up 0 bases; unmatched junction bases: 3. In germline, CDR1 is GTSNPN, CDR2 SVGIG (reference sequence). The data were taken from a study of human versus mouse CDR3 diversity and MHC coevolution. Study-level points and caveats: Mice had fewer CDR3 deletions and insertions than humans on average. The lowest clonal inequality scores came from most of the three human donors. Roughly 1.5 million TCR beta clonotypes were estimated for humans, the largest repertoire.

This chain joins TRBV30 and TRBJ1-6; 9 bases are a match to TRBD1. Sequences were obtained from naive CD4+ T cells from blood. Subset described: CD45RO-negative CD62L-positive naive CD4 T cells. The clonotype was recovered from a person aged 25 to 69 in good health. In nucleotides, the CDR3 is TGTGCCTGGAGTGTAGGGACAGGGAGCTCCTATAATTCACCCCTCCACTTT. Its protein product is CAWSVGTGSSYNSPLHF.